The 21 T cell receptor beta chains reported below all come from one sample, sequenced in a study of T cell changes during pregnancy in multiple sclerosis. This table comes from immunoSEQ multiplex PCR, and its TCRdb copy is limited to in-frame clones, with some not included. Here the sample spans 85,000 to 100,000 clones, 92% being singletons. Here the sequenced sample was peripheral blood, taken in the first trimester of pregnancy. All receptors come from a female donor with multiple sclerosis, enrolled in a pregnancy study.

The rearrangement joins TRBV4-1 to TRBJ2-7, with D perhaps TRBD2 (6 bases). Trimming shortened V by 1 base and J by 2 bases, and 15 bases separated the two germline ends. Germline CDR1 reads MGHRA; CDR2 reads YSYEKL. The CDR3 is 16 residues long. The CDR3 loop reads CASSQVKGTLAYEQYF. The DNA of the CDR3 is TGCGCCAGCAGCCAAGTGAAGGGGACTCTTGCCTACGAGCAGTACTTC.

This clone was observed a single time. The genes are TRBV5-1 and TRBJ2-1; 11 nucleotides match TRBD1. J lost 8 bases, V lost 4 bases, and 5 bases had no gene match. CDR1 is SGHRS and CDR2 is YFSETQ in the germline V gene. The CDR3 spans 14 residues. The CDR3 spells CASSIGQGADEQFF. As DNA, the CDR3 is TGCGCCAGCAGCATCGGACAGGGGGCTGATGAGCAGTTCTTC.

The chain carries TRBV7-2 and TRBJ2-3; 10 bases match TRBD2. The CDR3 length is 16 residues. Germline CDR1 SGHTA, CDR2 FQGNSA. The junction had 4 bases not matched to a gene; V was cut back by 3 bases and J by 1 base. The CDR3 region has the DNA TGTGCCAGCAGCTTCACCGGGACTAGCGGCACAGATACGCAGTATTTT. It encodes CASSFTGTSGTDTQYF.

V is TRBV4-1 and J is TRBJ2-7; 9 nucleotides align to TRBD1. The CDR3 runs 15 residues. Germline CDR1 and CDR2: MGHRA and YSYEKL. The V and J ends lost 3 bases and 4 bases, in that order; junction bases with no gene match: 7. This chain's CDR3 is CASSQGQGLGYEQYF. The DNA of the CDR3 is TGCGCCAGCAGCCAGGGACAGGGATTGGGGTACGAGCAGTACTTC.

The V and J genes are TRBV6-4 and TRBJ2-7; 7 nucleotides match TRBD2. Germline V lookup: CDR1 MRHNA, CDR2 SNTAGT. The length of the CDR3 is 14 residues. With V trimmed by 5 bases and J by 3 bases, 7 bases remained unmatched. As DNA, the CDR3 is TGTGCCAGCAGTACCGCTAGCGGCAGCTACGAGCAGTACTTC. It encodes CASSTASGSYEQYF.

V is TRBV6-5 and J is TRBJ1-1; 7 bases line up with TRBD1. The CDR3 has 13 amino acids. From germline, CDR1 is MNHEY and CDR2 SVGAGI. Trimming at V came to 6 bases and at J to 8 bases, leaving 9 bases not matched to a gene. The CDR3 loop is CASSPGTAREAFF. CDR3 DNA: TGTGCCAGCAGCCCCGGGACAGCGAGAGAAGCTTTCTTT.

V and J are TRBV30 and TRBJ1-1; no firm D call. The length of the CDR3 is 14 residues. Trimming cost V 2 bases and J 4 bases, with 14 bases left between them. The germline gives CDR1 GTSNPN, CDR2 SVGIG (reference sequence). The CDR3 sequence: CAWSSGVGFTEAFF. The CDR3 nucleotides are TGTGCCTGGAGTTCCGGGGTGGGTTTCACTGAAGCTTTCTTT.

This rearrangement joins TRBV30 to TRBJ2-3; TRBD2 matches 10 bases. In germline, CDR1 is GTSNPN, CDR2 SVGIG (reference sequence). V lost 2 bases and J lost 4; bases outside the gene matches: 3. CDR3 length: 14 residues. CDR3 coding DNA: TGTGCCTGGAGTTTCAGCGGGGGGGCAGATACGCAGTATTTT. Translating gives CAWSFSGGADTQYF.

The chain couples TRBV9 to TRBJ2-7; no reliable D call. The length of the CDR3 is 15 residues. V lost 0 bases to trimming and J lost 6 bases, with 16 bases between them. Germline CDR1 is SGDLS and CDR2 is YYNGEE. The CDR3: CASSVAATLDVEQYF. The CDR3 DNA is TGTGCCAGCAGCGTAGCTGCGACTCTCGATGTCGAGCAGTACTTC.

The J gene is TRBJ2-7, the V gene TRBV7-8; TRBD1 matches at 7 bases. There are 13 residues in the CDR3. CDR1 SGHVS and CDR2 FQNEAQ come from the germline V gene. V lost 8 bases and J lost 3; bases outside the gene matches: 7. The DNA for the CDR3 is TGTGCCAGCGCCTGGGACAGTAGCTACGAGCAGTACTTC. This codes for CASAWDSSYEQYF.

This sequence joins TRBV5-4 and TRBJ2-1, with 8 bases that match TRBD2. Germline V lookup: CDR1 SGHNT, CDR2 YYREEE (reference sequence). V gave up 3 bases and J gave up 2 bases; unmatched junction bases: 4. This CDR3 is 15 amino acids long. In nucleotides, the CDR3 is TGTGCCAGCAGCTCCGGGGGGGTCACCTACAATGAGCAGTTCTTC. This codes for CASSSGGVTYNEQFF.

A remark on this clone: One end of the junction fails to match germline, which may point to a read error. The chain employs TRBV2 and TRBJ2-1, with 7 bases lining up with TRBD2. Germline V gene sequence: CDR1 SNHLY, CDR2 FYNNEI. CDR3 size: 15 residues. CDR3 protein: CASREGRGWDNEQFF. CDR3 DNA sequence: TGTGCCAGCAGAGAAGGGAGGGGTTGGGACAATGAGCAGTTCTTC.

V usage is TRBV11-2 and J usage is TRBJ2-7; 8 nucleotides line up with TRBD2. The CDR3 consists of 15 residues. Germline V gene data show CDR1 as SGHAT and CDR2 as FQNNGV. The trim removed 5 bases at V and 4 bases at J, leaving 10 bases unmatched. In nucleotides, the CDR3 is TGTGCCAGCAGCCACGGACTAGCATCTCTTTACGAGCAGTACTTC. Amino acid sequence: CASSHGLASLYEQYF.

The rearrangement joins TRBV11-2 to TRBJ2-1; tentative D call: TRBD2 (5 bases). Germline V gives CDR1 SGHAT, CDR2 FQNNGV. The CDR3 consists of 13 residues. V was shortened by 3 bases and J by 9 bases, with 12 bases between the two germline ends. In DNA form, the CDR3 reads TGTGCCAGCAGCTTTGTGGTCGGAGGTGAGCAGTTCTTC. This sequence encodes CASSFVVGGEQFF.

This chain joins TRBV30 and TRBJ2-7; D uncertain. Germline lookup yields CDR1 GTSNPN and CDR2 SVGIG (reference sequence). This CDR3 spans 11 amino acids. The ends were cut back, 2 bases at V and 3 bases at J, with 5 bases in the middle. The CDR3 region is CAWSPYYEQYF. The CDR3 DNA follows: TGTGCCTGGAGTCCGTACTACGAGCAGTACTTC.

This clone was recorded a few times. V is TRBV28 and J is TRBJ1-5; D is undetermined. This CDR3 region has 13 residues. Looked up from germline, CDR1 is MDHEN and CDR2 is SYDVKM. V lost 4 bases, J lost 5 bases, and 9 bases lay in between. The CDR3 DNA is TGTGCCAGCAGTTCCTTCGACTATCAGCCCCAGCATTTT. Residues: CASSSFDYQPQHF.

This rearrangement joins TRBV2 to TRBJ2-1; TRBD2 agrees at 15 bases. V lost 2 bases and J lost 13; bases outside the gene matches: 9. The length of the CDR3 is 16 residues. The germline CDR1 and CDR2 sequences are SNHLY and FYNNEI. The CDR3 DNA sequence: TGTGCCAGCAGTGAACCCGGGACTAGCGGGAGGTTATATCAGTTCTTC. It yields the protein CASSEPGTSGRLYQFF.

The chain carries TRBV5-6 and TRBJ2-3, with D perhaps matching TRBD1 (6 bases). This CDR3 has 15 amino acids. CDR1 SGHDT and CDR2 YYEEEE come from the germline V gene. V was cut by 0 bases and J by 2 bases, with 10 bases left in between. The CDR3 protein is CASSLAQGYTDTQYF. CDR3 in DNA: TGTGCCAGCAGCTTGGCACAGGGTTACACAGATACGCAGTATTTT.

This CDR3 reads CASSLSGRKSDEQYF. The CDR3 DNA reads as TGTGCCAGCAGCTTAAGCGGGAGGAAGTCGGACGAGCAGTACTTC. This chain uses TRBV7-3 with TRBJ2-7; the match to TRBD2 covers 8 bases. The CDR3 has 15 residues. V was pared by 1 base and J by 5 bases, with 7 bases of the junction left unmatched. Germline assignment: CDR1 SGHTA and CDR2 FQGTGA. The whole variable domain, filled in from reference TRBV7-3 and TRBJ2-7, reads GAGVSQTPSNKVTEKGKYVELRCDPISGHTALYWYRQSLGQGPEFLIYFQGTGAADDSGLPNDRFFAVRPEGSVSTLKIQRTERGDSAVYLCASSLSGRKSDEQYFGPGTRLTVT.

This chain links TRBV11-2 with TRBJ2-5; 7 bases agree with TRBD1. CDR1 is SGHAT and CDR2 is FQNNGV in the germline V gene. The length of the CDR3 is 15 residues. After removal of 3 bases from V and 4 bases from J, the junction contained 8 bases not matched to a gene. The CDR3 region is CASSFQGVSTETQYF. The CDR3 nucleotides are TGTGCCAGCAGCTTCCAGGGGGTCTCCACAGAGACCCAGTACTTC.

A single count supports this clone. The V call is TRBV7-8, the J call TRBJ2-7; 8 bases fit TRBD1. J was trimmed by 2 bases and V by 8 bases; bases with no gene match: 5. CDR3 length: 13 residues. Germline loops: CDR1 SGHVS, CDR2 FQNEAQ. CDR3 protein: CASGGTGPYEQYF. CDR3 bases: TGTGCCAGCGGGGGGACAGGACCCTACGAGCAGTACTTC.